This entry lists 8 T cell receptor beta chains sequenced from one sample in a study of early T cells in non-severe SARS-CoV-2 infection. In TCRdb, the 5' RACE reads were re-called with MiXCR into one record per CDR3 protein. Among 50,000 to 65,000 distinct CDR3 sequences, about 10% were seen once, and the ten largest hold 2.9%. Sequenced here: whole blood, sampled at baseline. These receptors originate from an adult who was a healthcare worker with PCR-confirmed SARS-CoV-2 infection or an uninfected control (not recorded which).

This rearrangement joins TRBV11-2 to TRBJ2-3; possible D gene TRBD2, 5 bases. In germline, CDR1 is SGHAT, CDR2 FQNNGV. The CDR3 is 16 residues long. V lost 1 base to trimming and J lost 0 bases, with 11 bases between them. CDR3 DNA sequence: TGTGCCAGCAGCTTAGGAGAGGGCAGGAGCACAGATACGCAGTATTTT. Its protein product is CASSLGEGRSTDTQYF.

The chain links TRBV10-2 to TRBJ1-1; weak D call: TRBD1 (6 bases). Trimming left V 7 bases short and J 1 base short, with 13 bases between. The CDR3 contains 14 residues. The germline gives CDR1 WSHSY, CDR2 SAAADI. The CDR3 DNA reads TGCGCCAGCATGGGGAACAGGGAGAACACTGAAGCTTTCTTT. Translation: CASMGNRENTEAFF.

The chain links TRBV18 to TRBJ2-6, with 7 bases matching TRBD1. Germline-derived CDR1 and CDR2 are KGHSH and LQKENI. The length of the CDR3 is 18 residues. With V trimmed by 3 bases and J by 0 bases, 8 bases remained unmatched. The CDR3 nucleotides read TGTGCCAGCTCACCTACCCCGGGACAGAGCTCTGGGGCCAACGTCCTGACTTTC. It codes for CASSPTPGQSSGANVLTF.

This clonotype has a handful of counts. The J gene is TRBJ2-2, the V gene TRBV7-9; TRBD1 matches at 9 bases. With 2 bases clipped from V and 1 base from J, the junction kept 2 bases outside the gene matches. The V gene's germline CDR1 is SEHNR and CDR2 FQNEAQ (reference sequence). This CDR3 comprises 16 residues. The CDR3 spells CASSLRTGVNTGELFF. In DNA, the CDR3 is TGTGCCAGCAGCTTAAGGACAGGGGTGAACACCGGGGAGCTGTTTTTT.

The chain couples TRBV27 to TRBJ2-5, with a weak D call TRBD1 (6 bases). The length of the CDR3 is 16 residues. Germline V gives CDR1 MNHEY, CDR2 SMNVEV (reference sequence). V was cut by 3 bases and J by 0 bases, with 14 bases left in between. Written as DNA, the CDR3 is TGTGCCAGCAGTTTTAGGGCAGGGGCCAACCAAGAGACCCAGTACTTC. Translated: CASSFRAGANQETQYF.

The sample holds many counts of this clonotype. The chain has TRBV12-3 or TRBV12-4 and TRBJ1-2; D call uncertain. Trimming shortened V by 5 bases and J by 4 bases, and 8 bases separated the two germline ends. CDR3 length equals 12 residues. Here the CDR3 reads CASSLEGYGYTF. The CDR3 region has the DNA TGTGCCAGCAGTCTAGAGGGCTATGGCTACACCTTC.

The genes are TRBV12-3 or TRBV12-4 and TRBJ2-2, with TRBD2 matching 7 bases. Unmatched junction bases numbered 7, after V lost 5 bases and J lost 4 bases. This CDR3 contains 15 residues. This CDR3 is CASSHGTMGTGELFF. The CDR3 bases are TGTGCCAGCAGTCACGGGACTATGGGCACCGGGGAGCTGTTTTTT.

As DNA, the CDR3 is TGTGCCAGCAGCTCCCGACAGGGGGGCGCCTCTGGGGCCAACGTCCTGACTTTC. This translates into CASSSRQGGASGANVLTF. V gene TRBV9 combines with J gene TRBJ2-6; 9 nucleotides agree with TRBD1. V was clipped by 4 bases and J by 0 bases; unmatched bases: 8. Germline-derived CDR1 and CDR2 are SGDLS and YYNGEE. CDR3 length: 18 amino acids.